This T cell receptor beta chain is drawn from a study of blood T cells in healthy people across ages. Primed by a sample-barcoded 5' primer and a J-beta primer mix, a second PCR proceeded for 7 to 11 cycles. TCRdb reprocessed the 5' RACE reads with MiXCR, giving one entry per CDR3 protein. The data show 1 million or so distinct CDR3 sequences, 25% seen once. The germline V gene has CDR1 PRHDT and CDR2 FYEKMQ (reference sequence). The CDR3 loop spans 16 amino acids. V shed 3 bases and J 1 base; nucleotides not matched to a gene: 8. In addition, the sample was reused for a study of T cells of mothers and their children.

This TCR came from a girl aged 2-10 years in good health. What was sequenced was blood. The chain joins TRBV13 to TRBJ2-7; 8 bases fit TRBD2. In DNA form, the CDR3 reads TGTGCCAGCAGCTTCGGTATAGCGGGGCAGTCCTACGAGCAGTACTTC. It yields the protein CASSFGIAGQSYEQYF.